The present T cell receptor (beta chain) was sequenced within a study of shared clonotypes between healthy human individuals. This CDR3 contains 17 residues. J was trimmed by 0 bases and V by 7 bases; bases with no gene match: 9. CDR1 is MDHEN and CDR2 is SYDVKM in the germline V gene. Measured with immunoSEQ multiplex PCR; TCRdb has only the in-frame clones, and not every one. The table records about 1 million clones, around 82% of them present only once. The sequenced material came from memory CD4+ T cells from PBMCs. The sample's subset: CD45RA-negative fraction. V usage is TRBV28 and J usage is TRBJ1-5; 10 bases line up with TRBD1. The clonotype comes from a man between 18 and 29 years old in good health. Some clones in this sample may be carry-over from other donors' samples. The CDR3 region is CASTPGDRGYSNQPQHF. In DNA, the CDR3 is TGTGCCAGCACCCCGGGGGACAGGGGATATAGCAATCAGCCCCAGCATTTT.